This T cell receptor (beta chain) was sequenced during a study of cytomegalovirus exposure and HLA in healthy donors. Primers for the PCR totalled 60 Vbeta and 13 Jbeta. The table came from immunoSEQ multiplex PCR; TCRdb's copy has only in-frame clones and leaves some out. The table has around 120,000 clones, 77% seen once; the top ten hold 3.5% to 4%. This CDR3 contains 14 residues. Germline loops: CDR1 MNHEY, CDR2 SVGAGI. Trimming pared 0 bases from V and 2 bases from J, leaving 7 bases between. This receptor was obtained from a human donor in good health. Sequencing was performed on PBMCs. The gene calls are TRBV6-5 and TRBJ2-5; D remains unclear. CDR3: CASSYSSGQETQYF. The CDR3 region has the DNA TGTGCCAGCAGTTACTCGAGTGGTCAAGAGACCCAGTACTTC.